These T cell receptor beta chains were read from a single sample in a study of blood T cell repertoires in COVID-19. Here immunoSEQ multiplex PCR was the method, and the copy in TCRdb shows in-frame clones only, minus some. The sample lists around 360,000 clones, around 87% seen once, with around 2% in the top ten. The sample was PBMCs or T cells enriched from blood (not recorded which). The receptor source for this set is a man in his forties in a cohort exposed to, infected with or recovered from COVID-19 (not recorded which). CDR3s include the opening cysteine and the closing phenylalanine or tryptophan. The D gene is left open where the match is weak. Some rows mark clone size as missing; the rest say once, few, many or name a class of expanded clone.

d_gene	abundance	v_gene	j_gene	CDR3aa	CDR3nt
.	.	TRBV5-4	TRBJ1-2	CASSFARGAYYGYTF	TGTGCCAGCAGCTTTGCCAGGGGCGCTTACTATGGCTACACCTTC
.	.	TRBV7-3	TRBJ2-3	CASSLRREDTQYF	TGTGCCAGCAGCTTACGACGGGAGGATACGCAGTATTTT
.	.	TRBV29-1	TRBJ2-1	CSVENQTRTYNEQFF	TGCAGCGTTGAAAATCAGACTCGGACCTACAATGAGCAGTTCTTC
TRBD1	.	TRBV28	TRBJ2-1	CASSKTGGVNEQFF	TGTGCCAGCAGTAAAACAGGGGGCGTCAATGAGCAGTTCTTC
TRBD1	.	TRBV18	TRBJ2-3	CASSPGTGEDTQYF	TGTGCCAGCTCACCTGGGACAGGAGAGGATACGCAGTATTTT
.	.	TRBV2	TRBJ1-5	CASDSRTGNQPQHF	TGTGCCAGCGATTCTCGGACAGGCAATCAGCCCCAGCATTTT
.	.	TRBV18	TRBJ1-5	CASSWDFGGNQPQHF	TGTGCCAGCTCATGGGACTTTGGGGGCAATCAGCCCCAGCATTTT
.	.	TRBV4-1	TRBJ2-3	CASSLIGLTTDTQYF	TGCGCCAGCAGCTTAATCGGACTAACCACAGATACGCAGTATTTT
TRBD1	.	TRBV4-1	TRBJ2-7	CASSQVGFGTVYEQYF	TGCGCCAGCAGCCAAGTAGGCTTCGGGACAGTCTACGAGCAGTACTTC
TRBD2	few	TRBV28	TRBJ2-5	CASLRRLREQETQYF	TGTGCCAGTCTCCGCCGTCTGCGGGAGCAAGAGACCCAGTACTTC
.	.	TRBV9	TRBJ2-3	CASSVAPGEDTQYF	TGTGCCAGCAGCGTAGCTCCGGGGGAAGATACGCAGTATTTT
.	.	TRBV7-6	TRBJ2-3	CASSPQELRTDTQYF	TGTGCCAGCAGCCCCCAGGAATTACGCACAGATACGCAGTATTTT
.	.	TRBV29-1	TRBJ1-4	CSVRRRGSTNEKLFF	TGCAGCGTCCGAAGGCGGGGATCAACTAATGAAAAACTGTTTTTT
.	.	TRBV27	TRBJ1-5	CASRETGNQPQHF	TGTGCCAGCAGAGAAACAGGGAATCAGCCCCAGCATTTT
TRBD2	.	TRBV15	TRBJ2-3	CATSRRTTSGRDDTQYF	TGTGCCACCAGCAGACGAACCACTAGCGGGAGGGACGATACGCAGTATTTT
TRBD1	.	TRBV28	TRBJ1-1	CASSTRDSPRAFF	TGTGCCAGCAGTACCAGGGACAGCCCGAGGGCTTTCTTT
.	.	TRBV7-3	TRBJ1-1	CASSPGSMNTEAFF	TGTGCCAGCAGCCCGGGGTCGATGAACACTGAAGCTTTCTTT
TRBD1	.	TRBV19	TRBJ2-7	CASRSRGRPYEQYF	TGTGCCAGTCGGTCCAGGGGGCGCCCCTACGAGCAGTACTTC
TRBD1	.	TRBV2	TRBJ2-7	CASSEGTGDYEQYF	TGTGCCAGCAGTGAAGGGACAGGGGACTACGAGCAGTACTTC
TRBD1	.	TRBV19	TRBJ1-5	CASSPGQGYSNQPQHF	TGTGCCAGTAGTCCCGGACAGGGTTATAGCAATCAGCCCCAGCATTTT
TRBD2	.	TRBV28	TRBJ2-7	CASIAGGHYEQYF	TGTGCCAGCATAGCGGGAGGCCACTACGAGCAGTACTTC
.	.	TRBV2	TRBJ1-5	CASSGSGRNQPQHF	TGTGCCAGCAGTGGAAGCGGGCGAAATCAGCCCCAGCATTTT
.	.	TRBV5-1	TRBJ1-1	CASSRGGVANTEAFF	TGCGCCAGCTCCCGTGGGGGGGTGGCGAACACTGAAGCTTTCTTT
.	.	TRBV15	TRBJ2-7	CATSRDGTSYEQYF	TGTGCCACCAGCAGAGATGGGACATCCTACGAGCAGTACTTC
TRBD1	.	TRBV7-9	TRBJ2-7	CASSFDRGVYEQYF	TGTGCCAGCAGCTTTGACAGGGGCGTTTACGAGCAGTACTTC
TRBD1	.	TRBV7-2	TRBJ1-3	CASSTRQGRVNTIYF	TGTGCCAGCAGCACTCGACAGGGGCGGGTAAACACCATATATTTT
.	.	TRBV28	TRBJ2-7	CASNLGQNYEQYF	TGTGCCAGCAACTTGGGGCAAAACTACGAGCAGTACTTC
.	.	TRBV28	TRBJ2-4	CASSLDSRLAKNIQYF	TGTGCCAGCAGTTTAGACTCGAGACTAGCCAAAAACATTCAGTACTTC
TRBD1	once	TRBV19	TRBJ2-7	CASNRGYSDEQYF	TGTGCCAGCAACAGGGGTTACTCGGACGAGCAGTACTTC
TRBD1	.	TRBV5-1	TRBJ2-7	CASRPTGVYEQCF	TGCGCCAGCAGGCCTACAGGGGTGTACGAGCAGTGCTTC
TRBD1	.	TRBV28	TRBJ1-2	CASSLTGGVGGYTF	TGTGCCAGCAGTCTGACAGGGGGTGTGGGGGGCTACACCTTC
TRBD2	.	TRBV5-5	TRBJ2-1	CASSFTTSGRALNEQFF	TGTGCCAGCAGCTTTACGACTAGCGGGAGGGCCTTAAATGAGCAGTTCTTC
TRBD1	once	TRBV5-4	TRBJ1-4	CASSLAETGGKLFF	TGTGCCAGCAGCTTGGCCGAAACAGGGGGTAAACTGTTTTTT
TRBD1	.	TRBV5-4	TRBJ1-4	CASSSQGASEKLFF	TGTGCCAGCAGCTCACAGGGGGCGAGTGAAAAACTGTTTTTT
TRBD2	.	TRBV19	TRBJ2-1	CASSKTSGMGYNEQFF	TGTGCCAGTAGTAAGACTAGCGGGATGGGATACAATGAGCAGTTCTTC
TRBD1	.	TRBV29-1	TRBJ2-3	CSVVGTVTDTQYF	TGCAGCGTTGTGGGGACAGTAACAGATACGCAGTATTTT
TRBD2	.	TRBV18	TRBJ2-5	CASRTRGQETQYF	TGTGCCAGCCGGACGCGGGGGCAAGAGACCCAGTACTTC
TRBD2	.	TRBV6-5	TRBJ2-7	CASRQLAGGSYEQYF	TGTGCCAGCAGGCAACTAGCGGGAGGCTCCTACGAGCAGTACTTC
.	.	TRBV2	TRBJ1-1	CASTSSGGRGLMNTEAFF	TGTGCCAGCACCTCCAGCGGGGGGCGGGGGTTGATGAACACTGAAGCTTTCTTT
TRBD2	.	TRBV27	TRBJ2-1	CASSPRPSGRGNEQFF	TGTGCCAGCAGTCCTAGGCCTAGCGGGAGGGGTAATGAGCAGTTCTTC
TRBD1	.	TRBV19	TRBJ1-5	CASSSRTGRGTDQHF	TGTGCCAGTAGTTCCCGGACAGGGAGGGGTACTGACCAGCATTTT
.	few	TRBV5-1	TRBJ2-7	CASSFRTSLSEQYF	TGCGCCAGCAGCTTCCGAACTAGTCTTTCCGAGCAGTACTTC
TRBD2	.	TRBV12-5	TRBJ2-1	CASGPPSGGKSYNEQFF	TGTGCTAGTGGTCCCCCCAGCGGGGGTAAGTCCTACAATGAGCAGTTCTTC
TRBD1	.	TRBV2	TRBJ2-2	CASNRDRGTGELFF	TGTGCCAGCAACCGGGACAGGGGCACCGGGGAGCTGTTTTTT
TRBD2	once	TRBV4-1	TRBJ2-1	CASSQLGTSGNEQFF	TGCGCCAGCAGCCAATTGGGGACTAGCGGCAATGAGCAGTTCTTC
.	.	TRBV19	TRBJ2-2	CASSQTGSNTGELFF	TGTGCCAGTAGCCAAACAGGGTCGAACACCGGGGAGCTGTTTTTT
.	.	TRBV18	TRBJ1-2	CASSPREHYGYTF	TGTGCCAGCTCACCCCGGGAACACTATGGCTACACCTTC
TRBD2	.	TRBV19	TRBJ2-2	CASSSSGRTGELFF	TGTGCCAGTAGTTCAAGCGGGAGGACCGGGGAGCTGTTTTTT
.	.	TRBV7-8	TRBJ2-6	CASSLTVGDSGANVLTF	TGTGCCAGCAGCTTAACTGTCGGGGACTCTGGGGCCAACGTCCTGACTTTC
.	.	TRBV5-1	TRBJ2-2	CASSPGTPNTGELFF	TGCGCCAGCAGCCCCGGGACACCGAACACCGGGGAGCTGTTTTTT
TRBD2	few	TRBV3-1/TRBV3-2	TRBJ2-7	CASARGSGSSYEQYF	TGTGCCAGCGCGAGAGGTAGCGGGAGCTCCTACGAGCAGTACTTC
TRBD2	.	TRBV5-1	TRBJ2-1	CASSLTGGPYNEQFF	TGCGCCAGCAGCTTGACGGGAGGGCCTTACAATGAGCAGTTCTTC
TRBD1	.	TRBV5-8	TRBJ2-6	CASSRGQGASAGANVLTF	TGTGCCAGCAGCCGCGGACAGGGGGCGAGTGCTGGGGCCAACGTCCTGACTTTC
.	.	TRBV19	TRBJ1-3	CASSIGQSGNTIYF	TGTGCCAGTAGTATTGGGCAGTCTGGAAACACCATATATTTT
.	.	TRBV5-4	TRBJ2-7	CASSGVGSYEQYF	TGTGCCAGCAGCGGTGTTGGCAGTTACGAGCAGTACTTC